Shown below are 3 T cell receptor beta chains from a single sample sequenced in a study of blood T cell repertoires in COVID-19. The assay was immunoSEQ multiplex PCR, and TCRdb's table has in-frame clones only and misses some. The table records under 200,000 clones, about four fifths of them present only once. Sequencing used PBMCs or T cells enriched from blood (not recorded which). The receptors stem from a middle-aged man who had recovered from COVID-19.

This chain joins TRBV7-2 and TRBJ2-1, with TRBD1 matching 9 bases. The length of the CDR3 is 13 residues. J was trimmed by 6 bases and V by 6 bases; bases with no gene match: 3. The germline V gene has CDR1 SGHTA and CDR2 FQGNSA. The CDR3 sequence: CASRVTGGNEQFF. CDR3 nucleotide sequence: TGTGCCAGCAGGGTGACAGGGGGCAATGAGCAGTTCTTC.

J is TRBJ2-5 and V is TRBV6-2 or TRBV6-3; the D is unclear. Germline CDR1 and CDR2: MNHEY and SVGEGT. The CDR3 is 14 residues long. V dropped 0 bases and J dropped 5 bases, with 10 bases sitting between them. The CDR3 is CASSYSVPRETQYF. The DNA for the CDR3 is TGTGCCAGCAGTTACTCGGTGCCACGGGAGACCCAGTACTTC.

Written as DNA, the CDR3 is TGTGCCAGCGAGCCTCGGGGCGGGGGCACAGATACGCAGTATTTT. Protein product: CASEPRGGGTDTQYF. V and J are TRBV4-2 and TRBJ2-3, with D possibly TRBD2 on 6 matching bases. The CDR3 is 15 amino acids. V was clipped by 8 bases and J by 1 base, with 16 bases between them. The germline V gene encodes CDR1 LGHNA and CDR2 YNFKEQ.